One sample yielded the 24 T cell receptor beta chains listed below, sequenced in a study of blood T cell repertoires in COVID-19. Here immunoSEQ multiplex PCR was the method, and the copy in TCRdb shows in-frame clones only, minus some. This table holds about 190,000 clones, 84% found once. Sequenced sample: peripheral blood. The receptors were sampled from a woman aged 70-85 years with active or convalescent COVID-19.

CDR3 amino acids: CASSSAGSGELFF. CDR3 sequence (DNA): TGTGCCAGCAGCTCGGCAGGTTCCGGGGAGCTGTTTTTT. The chain has TRBV7-3 and TRBJ2-2, with D hard to call. Per the germline V gene, CDR1 is SGHTA and CDR2 is FQGTGA. This CDR3 spans 13 amino acids. With 4 bases removed from V and 6 bases from J, the gap between germline ends came to 9 bases.

The chain is built from TRBV18 and TRBJ2-1; 8 bases align to TRBD1. V lost 2 bases to trimming and J lost 3 bases; unmatched junction nucleotides: 6. This CDR3 region has 16 residues. From germline, CDR1 is KGHSH and CDR2 LQKENI. CDR3 loop: CASSPGMDRDYNEQFF. The CDR3 DNA reads as TGTGCCAGCTCACCAGGGATGGACAGGGACTACAATGAGCAGTTCTTC.

This clone showed up just a few times. This rearrangement joins TRBV7-8 to TRBJ1-4; TRBD1 matches 8 bases. V lost 2 bases, J lost 11 bases, and 7 bases stayed unmatched. Germline lookup yields CDR1 SGHVS and CDR2 FQNEAQ. The CDR3 covers 14 residues. The CDR3 is CASSLHRGSGKLFF. The CDR3 nucleotides read TGTGCCAGCAGCTTACACAGGGGGTCGGGGAAACTGTTTTTT. The full variable domain, completed using reference TRBV7-8 and TRBJ1-4, is GAGVSQSPRYKVAKRGQDVALRCDPISGHVSLFWYQQALGQGPEFLTYFQNEAQLDKSGLPSDRFFAERPEGSVSTLKIQRTQQEDSAVYLCASSLHRGSGKLFFGSGTQLSVL.

The CDR3 DNA follows: TGCAGCGTCTTAAAGGACAGATCCTCCTACGAGCAGTACTTC. Its protein is CSVLKDRSSYEQYF. J is TRBJ2-7 and V is TRBV29-1; D may be TRBD1 (6 bases). The V end was cut by 6 bases, the J end by 0 bases, with 15 bases between. Germline-derived CDR1 and CDR2 are SQVTM and ANQGSEA. The CDR3 has 14 amino acids.

J is TRBJ2-3 and V is TRBV7-9, with TRBD1 identical over 9 bases. From germline, CDR1 is SEHNR and CDR2 FQNEAQ (reference sequence). The CDR3 contains 15 residues. With 5 bases clipped from V and 3 bases from J, the junction kept 6 bases outside the gene matches. The CDR3 DNA sequence: TGTGCCAGCAGCCCCGGGACAGGGATTACAGATACGCAGTATTTT. The encoded protein is CASSPGTGITDTQYF. Using reference TRBV7-9 and TRBJ2-3 for the parts outside the CDR3, the full variable domain is DTGVSQNPRHKITKRGQNVTFRCDPISEHNRLYWYRQTLGQGPEFLTYFQNEAQLEKSRLLSDRFSAERPKGSFSTLEIQRTEQGDSAMYLCASSPGTGITDTQYFGPGTRLTVL.

The chain employs TRBV20-1 and TRBJ2-4, with TRBD2 identical over 12 bases. The CDR3 has 15 residues. V was pared by 6 bases and J by 3 bases, with 6 bases of the junction left unmatched. The germline V gene encodes CDR1 DFQATT and CDR2 SNEGSKA (reference sequence). The CDR3, as DNA: TGCAGTGCCAGTACTAGCGGGAGGAGCAAAAACATTCAGTACTTC. Protein product: CSASTSGRSKNIQYF.

V gene TRBV28 combines with J gene TRBJ2-7; TRBD2 is a possible D gene (5 bases). The germline V and J ends were trimmed by 6 bases and 6 bases, with 15 bases remaining between them. CDR3 length equals 13 residues. Germline loops: CDR1 MDHEN, CDR2 SYDVKM. CDR3 bases: TGTGCCAGCAGAGACCCGGGAACCTCCGAGCAGTACTTC. Its translation: CASRDPGTSEQYF.

The chain carries TRBV10-3 and TRBJ1-1, with 7 bases lining up with TRBD1. V dropped 2 bases and J dropped 6; count of bases not matched to a gene: 6. The germline CDR1 and CDR2 sequences are ENHRY and SYGVKD. This CDR3 has 14 amino acids. CDR3 amino acids: CAISEKGTASEAFF. In nucleotides, the CDR3 is TGTGCCATCAGTGAGAAAGGGACAGCATCTGAAGCTTTCTTT.

The chain links TRBV21-1 to TRBJ2-7; the table's TRBD2 call for D was not verified on the DNA. TRBV21-1 is an annotated pseudogene. The CDR3 is 16 amino acids. In DNA, the CDR3 is TGTGCCAGCAGCAGACCAGCGGGGAATCGATCCTACGAGCAGTACTTC. Its translation: CASSRPAGNRSYEQYF.

This chain uses TRBV19 with TRBJ2-1; a possible D gene is TRBD2 (5 bases). CDR1 is LNHDA, CDR2 SQIVND, per germline (reference sequence). The ends were cut back, 7 bases at V and 8 bases at J, with 15 bases in the middle. CDR3 size: 13 residues. CDR3 region: CASKEAGVDEQFF. The CDR3 DNA sequence: TGTGCCAGTAAGGAGGCAGGTGTCGATGAGCAGTTCTTC.

This chain uses TRBV6-1 with TRBJ2-7, with D unresolved. The V end lost 4 bases, the J end lost 6 bases, and 22 bases lay between the germline ends. Germline CDR1 and CDR2: MNHNS and SASEGT. There are 16 residues in the CDR3. CDR3 DNA sequence: TGTGCCAGCAGTGCTACCTTCTCCGAGTCCTCCGGCGAGCAGTACTTC. The encoded protein is CASSATFSESSGEQYF.

This clone appeared a single time. The chain links TRBV23-1 to TRBJ2-3, with 9 bases identical to TRBD2. TRBV23-1 is labeled an ORF, and its function is uncertain. The CDR3 runs 15 residues. Trimming at V came to 8 bases and at J to 3 bases, leaving 9 bases not matched to a gene. Here the CDR3 reads CASPPRLAGTDTQYF. CDR3 nucleotides: TGCGCCAGCCCACCGCGGCTAGCGGGAACAGATACGCAGTATTTT.

This chain uses TRBV28 with TRBJ2-7, with 7 nucleotides matching TRBD1. The CDR3 sequence is 16 residues long. Per germline, CDR1 MDHEN and CDR2 SYDVKM. V was clipped by 6 bases and J by 3 bases; unmatched bases: 14. DNA for the CDR3: TGTGCCAGCAGGGGCCCCAGGGGGAACACCCACTACGAGCAGTACTTC. Its translation is CASRGPRGNTHYEQYF.

This rearrangement joins TRBV30 to TRBJ2-3; 7 bases are a match to TRBD1. With 0 bases clipped from V and 0 bases from J, the junction kept 3 bases outside the gene matches. The CDR3 loop spans 15 amino acids. From germline, CDR1 is GTSNPN and CDR2 SVGIG (reference sequence). The CDR3 bases are TGTGCCTGGAGTGTAGGGGGCGGGAGCACAGATACGCAGTATTTT. It codes for CAWSVGGGSTDTQYF.

The chain couples TRBV5-1 to TRBJ2-4, with a weak D call TRBD1 (5 bases). The CDR3 extends over 15 amino acids. V was pared by 4 bases and J by 5 bases, with 16 bases between. Germline V gene sequence: CDR1 SGHRS, CDR2 YFSETQ. In DNA form, the CDR3 reads TGCGCCAGCAGCAGTGACAGCCTGGCTCAAAACATTCAGTACTTC. Its translation is CASSSDSLAQNIQYF.

The chain joins TRBV12-3 or TRBV12-4 to TRBJ2-7, with 7 bases that match TRBD1. CDR3 length: 13 residues. The trim removed 6 bases at V and 4 bases at J, leaving 6 bases unmatched. DNA of the CDR3: TGTGCCAGCAGGACGACAGGGCCGTACGAGCAGTACTTC. Encoded protein: CASRTTGPYEQYF.

The chain is built from TRBV28 and TRBJ1-5, with TRBD1 matching 12 bases. This CDR3 contains 17 residues. V shed 1 base and J 5 bases; nucleotides not matched to a gene: 6. Germline V lookup: CDR1 MDHEN, CDR2 SYDVKM. The DNA of the CDR3 is TGTGCCAGCAGTTTATCCTGGGACAGGGGGCGGGATCAGCCCCAGCATTTT. This encodes CASSLSWDRGRDQPQHF.

J is TRBJ1-5 and V is TRBV7-9; 8 bases align to TRBD1. The CDR3 runs to 15 residues. V gave up 3 bases and J gave up 3 bases; unmatched junction bases: 4. CDR1 is SEHNR, CDR2 FQNEAQ, per germline (reference sequence). CDR3 residues: CASSFGTGNNQPQHF. The DNA for the CDR3 is TGTGCCAGCAGCTTCGGGACAGGTAACAATCAGCCCCAGCATTTT.

In DNA, the CDR3 is TGTGCCAGCAGCCCAGGGACAGGGGGCGCAGGGCAAAACACTGAAGCTTTCTTT. Amino acids: CASSPGTGGAGQNTEAFF. The rearrangement joins TRBV5-4 to TRBJ1-1, with 12 bases matching TRBD1. CDR3 length: 18 residues. V dropped 4 bases and J dropped 2; count of bases not matched to a gene: 12. CDR1 SGHNT and CDR2 YYREEE come from the germline V gene (reference sequence).

The chain carries TRBV28 and TRBJ2-7, with 7 bases matching TRBD1. The germline gives CDR1 MDHEN, CDR2 SYDVKM. V trimming: 4 bases; J trimming: 7 bases; junction bases outside the gene matches: 4. The CDR3 loop spans 12 amino acids. CDR3 region: CASSYDRDEQYF. For the CDR3, the DNA is TGTGCCAGCAGTTACGACAGGGATGAGCAGTACTTC.

This sequence joins TRBV7-9 and TRBJ2-1; 8 bases align to TRBD1. This CDR3 spans 15 amino acids. The V segment lost 5 bases and the J segment 2 bases; nucleotides outside the gene matches: 5. Germline CDR1 SEHNR, CDR2 FQNEAQ (reference sequence). CDR3 sequence (DNA): TGTGCCAGCAGCCCGGACAGGGCGGCCTACAATGAGCAGTTCTTC. Its protein product is CASSPDRAAYNEQFF.

This clone was seen only once. This rearrangement joins TRBV4-1 to TRBJ1-2; a possible D gene is TRBD1 (5 bases). The germline CDR1 and CDR2 sequences are MGHRA and YSYEKL. The CDR3 has 16 amino acids. Trimming took off 3 bases at V and 1 base at J, with 15 bases between the two ends. The CDR3 coding sequence is TGCGCCAGCAGCCACCAGGACAAGACCTTTAACTATGGCTACACCTTC. Translating gives CASSHQDKTFNYGYTF.

This clone came up a few times. The V call is TRBV14, the J call TRBJ1-5, with D perhaps TRBD1 (6 bases). Looked up from germline, CDR1 is SGHDN and CDR2 is FVKESK. V was shortened by 0 bases and J by 9 bases, with 18 bases between the two germline ends. CDR3 length equals 16 residues. The CDR3 DNA reads as TGTGCCAGCAGCCAAGACGAATGGACAGAATCTCGGCCCCAGCATTTT. Translated: CASSQDEWTESRPQHF.

The count of this clone is one. The rearrangement uses TRBV2 and TRBJ1-1, with 7 bases aligning to TRBD1. V dropped 4 bases and J dropped 13; count of bases not matched to a gene: 9. Germline V gene lookup returns CDR1 SNHLY and CDR2 FYNNEI. The CDR3 is 12 amino acids. CDR3 DNA sequence: TGTGCCAGCAGTGGGGACAGATTAAGGGGTTTCTTT. Translated, it gives CASSGDRLRGFF.